Here is one T cell receptor beta chain with its context. Its target is not known. CD45RO/CCR7/CD25/CD127/CD95/CD27 sorting isolated CD4+ naive, central memory, regulatory and stem cell-like memory cells. Sorting produced populations that all topped 95% purity. These data belong to a study of beta chain features in type 1 diabetes. For the study at large: Sorted cells from all samples, numbering about 99,000,000, were examined.

Germline V gene lookup returns CDR1 SGHAT and CDR2 FQDESV (reference sequence). The CDR3 extends over 15 amino acids. Trimming stripped 4 bases from V and 2 bases from J, with 13 bases between. Overall study results and limits: A greater similarity of naive, central memory and Treg TCRB repertoires was seen among patients than among healthy donors.

Investigators reverse transcribed all isolated RNA, so they sequenced expressed TCRB transcripts. The table came from immunoSEQ multiplex PCR; TCRdb's copy has only in-frame clones and leaves some out. In the table there are around 180,000 clones, 10% to 15% of which are singletons. The material sequenced was central memory CD4+ T cells from blood. The TCR was taken from a young woman in good health. The chain carries TRBV11-1 and TRBJ2-3; TRBD2 might be the D (6 bases). CDR3 nucleotides: TGTGCCAGCAGCTCATTCGCGGGGTTCACAGATACGCAGTATTTT. Translating it yields CASSSFAGFTDTQYF.